These 26 T cell receptor beta chains were sequenced from one sample in a study of shared clonotypes between healthy human individuals. Naive CD8 cells lacked CD45RO and underwent positive selection for CCR7, leaving out terminally differentiated effector memory CD45RA+ cells. Using immunoSEQ multiplex PCR, the repertoire was profiled, and TCRdb retains in-frame clones only, with some absent. The sample has more than 550,000 clones, around 92% seen once. The specimen was naive CD8+ T cells sorted from blood. Every receptor here comes from a young man in good health.

The chain has TRBV7-8 and TRBJ2-5; the match to TRBD2 covers 10 bases. There are 18 residues in the CDR3. Unmatched junction bases numbered 16, after V lost 5 bases and J lost 4 bases. Looked up from germline, CDR1 is SGHVS and CDR2 is FQNEAQ. The CDR3 DNA reads as TGTGCCAGCAGCAGAAGGGGGGCTAGCGGGAGTTCTGTAGAGACCCAGTACTTC. Amino acid sequence: CASSRRGASGSSVETQYF.

The J gene is TRBJ1-2, the V gene TRBV7-2; TRBD1 matches 9 bases. The CDR3 length is 18 residues. From germline, CDR1 is SGHTA and CDR2 FQGNSA. J lost 0 bases, V lost 5 bases, and 13 bases had no gene match. The chain's CDR3 is CASSKNRGPDLANYGYTF. The DNA for the CDR3 is TGTGCCAGCAGCAAGAACAGGGGGCCAGACTTAGCTAACTATGGCTACACCTTC.

The rearrangement joins TRBV28 to TRBJ2-1; 8 bases align to TRBD1. The CDR3 contains 16 residues. In germline, CDR1 is MDHEN, CDR2 SYDVKM. With V trimmed by 3 bases and J by 2 bases, 6 bases remained unmatched. DNA for the CDR3: TGTGCCAGCAGTTTCTCAGACAGGGGTACCTACAATGAGCAGTTCTTC. Translated: CASSFSDRGTYNEQFF. The whole variable domain, filled in from reference TRBV28 and TRBJ2-1, reads DVKVTQSSRYLVKRTGEKVFLECVQDMDHENMFWYRQDPGLGLRLIYFSYDVKMKEKGDIPEGYSVSREKKERFSLILESASTNQTSMYLCASSFSDRGTYNEQFFGPGTRLTVL.

The V gene is TRBV7-6, the J gene TRBJ1-1; no definite D call. The germline CDR1 and CDR2 sequences are SGHVS and FNYEAQ. The ends were cut back, 1 base at V and 1 base at J, with 4 bases in the middle. This CDR3 is 13 amino acids long. The CDR3 sequence is CASSLGSNTEAFF. The DNA of the CDR3 is TGTGCCAGCAGCTTAGGGTCGAACACTGAAGCTTTCTTT.

The rearrangement joins TRBV29-1 to TRBJ2-7, with 8 bases identical to TRBD2. This CDR3 is 15 amino acids long. Germline CDR1 reads SQVTM; CDR2 reads ANQGSEA. J gave up 3 bases and V 1 base, and 8 bases lay outside the gene matches. The CDR3 here is CSVEGEIAGRYEQYF. The CDR3, as DNA: TGCAGCGTTGAAGGTGAGATAGCGGGACGCTACGAGCAGTACTTC.

The chain combines TRBV19 with TRBJ2-1; D is uncertain. The CDR3 covers 14 residues. The V end lost 2 bases, the J end lost 6 bases, and 11 bases lay between the germline ends. Per the germline V gene, CDR1 is LNHDA and CDR2 is SQIVND (reference sequence). The CDR3 region has the DNA TGTGCCAGTAGTATACTACTTTCCGGCAATGAGCAGTTCTTC. Amino acids: CASSILLSGNEQFF.

The V call is TRBV10-2, the J call TRBJ2-3; 15 nucleotides agree with TRBD2. This CDR3 has 16 amino acids. Germline V gene lookup returns CDR1 WSHSY and CDR2 SAAADI. J gave up 7 bases and V 2 bases, and 4 bases lay outside the gene matches. CDR3 DNA: TGCGCCAGCAGTGAGGGACTAGCGGGAGGGCCGCATACGCAGTATTTT. Translating it yields CASSEGLAGGPHTQYF.

This chain links TRBV5-1 with TRBJ2-4; no reliable D call. Germline lookup yields CDR1 SGHRS and CDR2 YFSETQ. The CDR3 loop spans 17 amino acids. V lost 3 bases and J lost 0, with 16 bases in between. This CDR3 is CASSSPAESVAKNIQYF. CDR3 DNA: TGCGCCAGCAGCTCCCCCGCGGAATCTGTAGCCAAAAACATTCAGTACTTC.

The chain joins TRBV10-2 to TRBJ2-1; TRBD2 matches 13 bases. Trimming at V came to 6 bases and at J to 2 bases, leaving 4 bases not matched to a gene. This CDR3 is 16 amino acids long. From germline, CDR1 is WSHSY and CDR2 SAAADI. The CDR3 bases are TGCGCCAGCAGACCACTAGCGGGAGGGACCTACAATGAGCAGTTCTTC. The encoded protein is CASRPLAGGTYNEQFF.

V gene TRBV10-1 combines with J gene TRBJ2-1; D is tentatively TRBD1 or TRBD2 (5 bases each). Germline lookup yields CDR1 WNHNN and CDR2 SYGVQD (reference sequence). The ends were cut back, 4 bases at V and 4 bases at J, with 8 bases in the middle. The CDR3 is 13 residues long. DNA of the CDR3: TGCGCCAGCAGTGTGGGACCTTACAATGAGCAGTTCTTC. As protein: CASSVGPYNEQFF.

This clone occurred once. The chain carries TRBV18 and TRBJ2-3; maybe TRBD2 (6 bases). The ends were cut back, 3 bases at V and 6 bases at J, with 22 bases in the middle. The length of the CDR3 is 17 residues. The germline CDR1 and CDR2 sequences are KGHSH and LQKENI. Here the CDR3 DNA reads TGTGCCAGCTCACCTGAACGGGACTTACCTTTATCCGATACGCAGTATTTT. Translating it yields CASSPERDLPLSDTQYF.

This chain links TRBV4-3 with TRBJ2-3, with D perhaps being TRBD1 or TRBD2 (5 bases each). This CDR3 has 16 residues. CDR1 and CDR2 from the germline V gene are LGHNA and YSLEER. The V gene lost 0 bases and the J gene lost 8 bases, with 18 bases spanning the gap. CDR3 amino acids: CASSQDWGTLPGTQYF. CDR3 bases: TGCGCCAGCAGCCAAGATTGGGGGACCCTCCCAGGTACGCAGTATTTT.

The rearrangement uses TRBV28 and TRBJ2-7, with 7 bases identical to TRBD1. CDR1 and CDR2 (germline): MDHEN, SYDVKM. The junction had 10 bases not matched to a gene; V was cut back by 6 bases and J by 2 bases. The CDR3 length is 15 residues. As DNA, the CDR3 is TGTGCCAGCAGGACAATTGACAGGGACCCCTACGAGCAGTACTTC. It specifies CASRTIDRDPYEQYF. The entire variable domain, with the rest obtained from reference TRBV28 and TRBJ2-7, is as follows: DVKVTQSSRYLVKRTGEKVFLECVQDMDHENMFWYRQDPGLGLRLIYFSYDVKMKEKGDIPEGYSVSREKKERFSLILESASTNQTSMYLCASRTIDRDPYEQYFGPGTRLTVT.

This rearrangement joins TRBV27 to TRBJ2-7; 10 bases are a match to TRBD2. Germline CDR1 MNHEY, CDR2 SMNVEV (reference sequence). The ends lost 5 bases at V and 6 bases at J; junction bases unmatched: 10. The CDR3 is 15 amino acids. The CDR3: CASSPRPSGRIEQYF. CDR3 nucleotides: TGTGCCAGCAGTCCCCGTCCTAGCGGGAGAATCGAGCAGTACTTC.

This clone appeared once. The rearrangement joins TRBV6-5 to TRBJ1-2, with D perhaps matching TRBD1 (5 bases). The CDR3 spans 14 residues. Germline loops: CDR1 MNHEY, CDR2 SVGAGI. Trimming removed 3 bases at V and 3 bases at J, with 11 bases between. CDR3 nucleotides: TGTGCCAGCAGTTATAACCAGGGTGACTATGGCTACACCTTC. Its translation: CASSYNQGDYGYTF.

The V call is TRBV7-8, the J call TRBJ1-4, with D perhaps matching TRBD1 (5 bases). The V gene's germline CDR1 is SGHVS and CDR2 FQNEAQ. Trimming pared 3 bases from V and 0 bases from J, leaving 14 bases between. The length of the CDR3 is 17 residues. The CDR3 loop reads CASSFFGGFATNEKLFF. The CDR3 nucleotides are TGTGCCAGCAGCTTTTTTGGGGGGTTTGCAACTAATGAAAAACTGTTTTTT.

The V gene is TRBV28, the J gene TRBJ2-7; D remains ambiguous. Between the trimmed V and J ends, which lost 7 bases and 0 bases, there was a span of 16 bases. Germline lookup yields CDR1 MDHEN and CDR2 SYDVKM. This CDR3 has 15 amino acids. CDR3 in amino acids: CASTLSGSGSYEQYF. The CDR3 coding sequence is TGTGCCAGCACCCTATCGGGCTCGGGCTCCTACGAGCAGTACTTC.

V gene TRBV5-1 combines with J gene TRBJ2-7; 8 nucleotides match TRBD1. After removal of 1 base from V and 2 bases from J, the junction contained 11 bases not matched to a gene. Germline CDR1 is SGHRS and CDR2 is YFSETQ. The CDR3 has 17 residues. The CDR3 DNA is TGCGCCAGCAGCTTGCCGGACAGGGAAGACAGAACCTACGAGCAGTACTTC. This translates into CASSLPDREDRTYEQYF.

The chain has TRBV4-1 and TRBJ2-7, with 9 nucleotides matching TRBD2. Germline CDR1 and CDR2: MGHRA and YSYEKL. The CDR3 length is 17 residues. The V segment lost 0 bases and the J segment 7 bases; nucleotides outside the gene matches: 13. This chain's CDR3 is CASSQEGGMASGKEQYF. As DNA, the CDR3 is TGCGCCAGCAGCCAAGAAGGTGGGATGGCTAGCGGGAAGGAGCAGTACTTC.

This rearrangement joins TRBV7-9 to TRBJ2-7; no clear D. CDR1 is SEHNR, CDR2 FQNEAQ, per germline (reference sequence). CDR3 length equals 13 residues. Trimming stripped 5 bases from V and 2 bases from J, with 10 bases between. The CDR3 region has the DNA TGTGCCAGCAGCAAAACCTTGGCCTACGAGCAGTACTTC. It yields the protein CASSKTLAYEQYF.

CDR3 sequence reads: CASAGTGANVLTF. Written as DNA, the CDR3 is TGTGCCAGCGCCGGGACTGGGGCCAACGTCCTGACTTTC. V and J are TRBV6-5 and TRBJ2-6; D might be TRBD2 (5 bases). V was cut by 8 bases and J by 2 bases, with 7 bases left in between. The CDR3 sequence is 13 residues long. The germline V gene has CDR1 MNHEY and CDR2 SVGAGI.

V usage is TRBV5-8 and J usage is TRBJ2-5; unclear D gene. The germline gives CDR1 SGHTS, CDR2 YDEGEE. The CDR3 contains 13 residues. Trimming took 2 bases from V and 4 from J, leaving 9 bases between them. CDR3 coding DNA: TGTGCCAGCAGCTTCAATTACCCAGAGACCCAGTACTTC. Encoded protein: CASSFNYPETQYF.

The CDR3, as DNA: TGTGCCATCAGTGAAAGCGGCAGGTCCTACAATGAGCAGTTCTTC. It is translated as CAISESGRSYNEQFF. This chain connects TRBV10-3 to TRBJ2-1, with TRBD2 as a possible D gene (5 bases). Between the trimmed V and J ends, which lost 3 bases and 1 base, there was a span of 10 bases. CDR3 size: 15 residues. Germline CDR1 ENHRY, CDR2 SYGVKD.

This chain links TRBV5-5 with TRBJ2-1, with no clear D. The germline gives CDR1 SGHKS, CDR2 YYEKEE (reference sequence). Trimming removed 2 bases at V and 5 bases at J, with 11 bases between. The CDR3 length is 14 residues. CDR3 coding DNA: TGTGCCAGCAGCTTTAAGACACCCCACAATGAGCAGTTCTTC. Amino acids: CASSFKTPHNEQFF.

The chain uses TRBV15 and TRBJ2-1; 8 positions agree with TRBD2. The CDR3 contains 14 residues. Germline-derived CDR1 and CDR2 are LNHNV and YYDKDF (reference sequence). V was clipped by 3 bases and J by 6 bases; unmatched bases: 4. This chain's CDR3 is CATSSRLASNEQFF. CDR3 nucleotides: TGTGCCACCAGCAGTAGACTAGCGAGCAATGAGCAGTTCTTC.

The J gene is TRBJ2-7, the V gene TRBV2; unclear D gene. There are 15 residues in the CDR3. Trimming took off 6 bases at V and 0 bases at J, with 15 bases between the two ends. Germline assignment: CDR1 SNHLY and CDR2 FYNNEI. The CDR3 DNA reads TGTGCCAGCAGCAGGACGGGCATCGTCTCCTACGAGCAGTACTTC. This gives the protein CASSRTGIVSYEQYF.